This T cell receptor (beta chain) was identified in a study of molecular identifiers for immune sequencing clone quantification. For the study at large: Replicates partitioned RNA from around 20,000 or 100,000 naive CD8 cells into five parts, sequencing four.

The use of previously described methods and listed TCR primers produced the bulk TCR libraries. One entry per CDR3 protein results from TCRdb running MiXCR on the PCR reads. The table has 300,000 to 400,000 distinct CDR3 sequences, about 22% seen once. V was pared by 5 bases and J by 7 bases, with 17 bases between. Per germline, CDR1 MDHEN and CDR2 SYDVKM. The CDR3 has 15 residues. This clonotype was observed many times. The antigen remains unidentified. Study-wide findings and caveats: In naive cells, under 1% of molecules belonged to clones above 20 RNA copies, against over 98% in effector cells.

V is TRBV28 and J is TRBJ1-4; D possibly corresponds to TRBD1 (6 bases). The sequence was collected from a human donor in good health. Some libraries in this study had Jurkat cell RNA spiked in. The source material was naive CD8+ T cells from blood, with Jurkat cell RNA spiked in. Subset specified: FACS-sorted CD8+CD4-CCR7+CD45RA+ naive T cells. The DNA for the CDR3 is TGTGCCAGCAGTCCCTACAGGGCGTTACTTGAAAAACTGTTTTTT. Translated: CASSPYRALLEKLFF.